This T cell receptor beta chain was retrieved from a study of memory CD8 T cells in hepatitis C reinfection. Study background: Between 55 and 20 weeks before reinfection detection, pre-reinfection samples were drawn. Findings of the study overall: About five donors were too few for definitive public clonotype conclusions.

V lost 0 bases to trimming and J lost 0 bases, with 11 bases between them. CDR1 and CDR2 (germline): ENHRY, SYGVKD. The CDR3 runs to 16 residues. The assay was immunoSEQ multiplex PCR, and TCRdb's table has in-frame clones only and misses some. The sample gives about 50,000 clones, approximately 89% of which show up once; approximately 1% is in the top ten. On this clone itself: The antigen is not known.

The time point here: pre-reinfection, 55 to 20 weeks before reinfection detection. Sorted cells were sequenced directly ex vivo without any in vitro expansion. Donors were people who inject drugs in the Montreal HEPCO cohort. At all three reinfection time points, viable CD3+ CD8+ CD45RO- cells from two donors served as controls. The V call is TRBV10-3, the J call TRBJ1-2; D gene unclear. This sequence was found in a man between 18 and 29 years old with hepatitis C virus infection. Sequenced input: naive CD8+ T cells sorted from blood. CDR3: CAISESYTATNYGYTF. The CDR3 DNA sequence: TGTGCCATCAGTGAGTCGTATACAGCTACTAACTATGGCTACACCTTC.